The clone carrying this T cell receptor (beta chain) was observed a handful of times. Per the original data handling: The authors estimated nucleated cell counts from reference gene primer amplification. TCRdb's copy holds only in-frame clones and misses some; the assay was immunoSEQ multiplex PCR. D and trimming come from the DNA, and the V and J calls and clone size come from that table. The table includes 150,000 to 200,000 clones, approximately 88% detected once. This entry is derived from a study of blood T cell repertoires in COVID-19. CDR1 SGHNT and CDR2 YYREEE come from the germline V gene (reference sequence). The V end lost 2 bases, the J end lost 5 bases, and 8 bases lay between the germline ends. The CDR3 sequence is 13 residues long.

The sequenced sample was peripheral blood. This TCR came from a woman aged 50 to 60 with acute or convalescent COVID-19. V is TRBV5-4 and J is TRBJ2-1; D remains unclear. The CDR3, as DNA: TGTGCCAGCAGCTTTTTAGCCAACAATGAGCAGTTCTTC. This gives the protein CASSFLANNEQFF. The whole variable domain, filled in from reference TRBV5-4 and TRBJ2-1, reads ETGVTQSPTHLIKTRGQQVTLRCSSQSGHNTVSWYQQALGQGPQFIFQYYREEENGRGNFPPRFSGLQFPNYSSELNVNALELDDSALYLCASSFLANNEQFFGPGTRLTVL.